This T cell receptor beta chain was recovered during a study of blood T cell repertoires in COVID-19. Overall study context: Sites in the United States, Italy and Spain provided acute and convalescent COVID-19 samples. T cells, B-cell-depleted T cells, or PBMCs provided the cDNA or gDNA that served as material.

As handled by the study authors: The authors estimated nucleated cell counts from reference gene primer amplification. Using immunoSEQ multiplex PCR, the repertoire was profiled, and TCRdb retains in-frame clones only, with some absent. The V and J calls and clone size come from that table; D and trimming were worked out from the DNA. The sample has some 200,000 clones; over 75% are singletons. Germline CDR1 SGHTA, CDR2 FQGNSA. The CDR3 is 17 amino acids. The V and J ends lost 5 bases and 2 bases, in that order; junction bases with no gene match: 11. Ages ranged from roughly 18 to 100 years, with residence in 20 to 30 US areas.

The sequenced material came from PBMCs or T cells enriched from blood (not recorded which). The receptor comes from a man aged 30-40 years in a cohort exposed to, infected with or recovered from COVID-19 (not recorded which). The gene calls are TRBV7-2 and TRBJ2-7; 11 bases line up with TRBD2. The CDR3: CASSPGASGRPPYEQYF. DNA of the CDR3: TGTGCCAGCAGCCCAGGGGCTAGCGGGAGGCCTCCCTACGAGCAGTACTTC.